The 15 T cell receptor beta chains below come from one sample, sequenced in a study of T cell responses to AZD1222 COVID-19 vaccine. Generated by immunoSEQ multiplex PCR, the TCRdb table keeps only in-frame clones and is missing some. The table records about 100,000 clones, roughly 86% of them present only once. This sample comprised peripheral blood, obtained on day 0 of MenACWY control vaccination. The receptor set was obtained from an adult in good health.

The CDR3 DNA is TGTGCCAGCAGCTTAGCGGGGGCGGATACGCAGTATTTT. Amino acid sequence: CASSLAGADTQYF. J is TRBJ2-3 and V is TRBV11-3; D might be TRBD1 or TRBD2, each matching 6 bases. CDR3 length: 13 residues. The V end lost 1 base, the J end lost 6 bases, and 8 bases lay between the germline ends. The germline gives CDR1 SGHNT, CDR2 YENEEA.

In DNA form, the CDR3 reads TGTGCCAGCAGCTCTACAGGGGAGGCAGAGACCCAGTACTTC. Its translation: CASSSTGEAETQYF. The rearrangement joins TRBV7-2 to TRBJ2-5; possibly TRBD1 for D (7 bases). The length of the CDR3 is 14 residues. The V gene lost 4 bases and the J gene lost 4 bases, with 13 bases spanning the gap. Germline V gene sequence: CDR1 SGHTA, CDR2 FQGNSA.

CDR3 nucleotides: TGTGCCAGCACCTTGAGGGGAGGGGATACCGGGGAGCTGTTTTTT. Its translation is CASTLRGGDTGELFF. J is TRBJ2-2 and V is TRBV7-8; 7 bases fit TRBD2. CDR1 and CDR2 (germline): SGHVS, FQNEAQ. The CDR3 is made up of 15 amino acids. V shed 7 bases and J 5 bases; nucleotides not matched to a gene: 10.

V usage is TRBV5-1 and J usage is TRBJ1-4; TRBD1 matches at 7 bases. CDR3 length: 15 residues. Germline CDR1 is SGHRS and CDR2 is YFSETQ. Trimming removed 0 bases from V and 7 bases from J; junction bases left unmatched: 6. The CDR3 region has the DNA TGCGCCAGCAGCTTGGCCGGGACAGACTTTGAAAAACTGTTTTTT. It is translated as CASSLAGTDFEKLFF.

The DNA of the CDR3 is TGCGCCAGCAGCCAAGTGTGGCAGGGGAAGGTTTGGGGCTATGGCTACACCTTC. Its protein product is CASSQVWQGKVWGYGYTF. The rearrangement uses TRBV4-1 and TRBJ1-2; maybe TRBD1 (6 bases). Trimming took 1 base from V and 4 from J, leaving 22 bases between them. Germline values: CDR1 MGHRA, CDR2 YSYEKL. This CDR3 is 18 amino acids long.

This clone was seen only a few times. V is TRBV7-8 and J is TRBJ2-2; D is possibly TRBD1 or TRBD2 (6 bases each). This CDR3 is 15 amino acids long. Germline CDR1 reads SGHVS; CDR2 reads FQNEAQ. The V gene lost 5 bases and the J gene lost 4 bases, with 14 bases spanning the gap. The CDR3 DNA is TGTGCCAGCAGCCCGAGGGGGGCGGGCACCGGGGAGCTGTTTTTT. Protein: CASSPRGAGTGELFF.

The CDR3, as DNA: TGTGCCAGCAGCCCTCGGACAGGGTGGTACTATGGCTACACCTTC. It specifies CASSPRTGWYYGYTF. The chain uses TRBV3-1 (or the pseudogene TRBV3-2) and TRBJ1-2; 8 nucleotides match TRBD1. Germline CDR1 reads LGHDT; CDR2 reads YNNKEL (reference sequence). The CDR3 extends over 15 amino acids. The V and J ends lost 4 bases and 3 bases, in that order; junction bases with no gene match: 7.

The chain employs TRBV7-9 and TRBJ2-7; 8 nucleotides agree with TRBD2. Trimming at V came to 5 bases and at J to 5 bases, leaving 8 bases not matched to a gene. This CDR3 is 14 amino acids long. The germline CDR1 and CDR2 sequences are SEHNR and FQNEAQ (reference sequence). As DNA, the CDR3 is TGTGCCAGCAGCACGGGAGCGGGAGACAACGAGCAGTACTTC. It yields the protein CASSTGAGDNEQYF.

The V gene is TRBV5-1, the J gene TRBJ1-3; D ambiguous. Germline CDR1 is SGHRS and CDR2 is YFSETQ. There are 14 residues in the CDR3. Between the trimmed V and J ends, which lost 1 base and 0 bases, there was a span of 5 bases. The CDR3 DNA reads TGCGCCAGCAGCTTGTACAGCTCTGGAAACACCATATATTTT. Protein: CASSLYSSGNTIYF. Full variable domain (rest looked up from reference TRBV5-1 and TRBJ1-3): KAGVTQTPRYLIKTRGQQVTLSCSPISGHRSVSWYQQTPGQGLQFLFEYFSETQRNKGNFPGRFSGRQFSNSRSEMNVSTLELGDSALYLCASSLYSSGNTIYFGEGSWLTVV.

The V call is TRBV10-3, the J call TRBJ1-2; 9 bases align to TRBD1. This CDR3 has 13 residues. Germline V gives CDR1 ENHRY, CDR2 SYGVKD. V was clipped by 8 bases and J by 8 bases; unmatched bases: 9. The CDR3 here is CAIEKDRGVGYTF. CDR3 DNA sequence: TGTGCCATCGAGAAGGACAGGGGAGTAGGCTACACCTTC.

The CDR3 spells CASSQEEGATEAFF. CDR3 nucleotide sequence: TGCGCCAGCAGCCAAGAGGAGGGGGCTACTGAAGCTTTCTTT. This chain links TRBV4-3 with TRBJ1-1, with 7 bases lining up with TRBD1. This CDR3 is built from 14 residues. Germline CDR1 reads LGHNA; CDR2 reads YSLEER. Losses at the gene ends were 0 bases for V and 5 bases for J; bases not matched to a gene: 3.

V and J are TRBV28 and TRBJ2-5; tentative D call: TRBD1 (6 bases). Germline V gives CDR1 MDHEN, CDR2 SYDVKM. The CDR3 contains 15 residues. The ends were cut back, 5 bases at V and 5 bases at J, with 18 bases in the middle. CDR3 loop: CASSRPQGNFETQYF. CDR3 nucleotides: TGTGCCAGCAGTCGCCCACAGGGCAATTTTGAGACCCAGTACTTC.

The V call is TRBV6-5, the J call TRBJ1-5; 9 bases map to TRBD1. Germline assignment: CDR1 MNHEY and CDR2 SVGAGI. The CDR3 spans 15 residues. With V trimmed by 6 bases and J by 2 bases, 5 bases remained unmatched. The CDR3 coding sequence is TGTGCCAGCAGCTCCACAGGGGGCGGCAATCAGCCCCAGCATTTT. This encodes CASSSTGGGNQPQHF.

The V call is TRBV6-6, the J call TRBJ2-1; 7 nucleotides match TRBD1. The J segment lost 4 bases and the V segment lost 7 bases, leaving 13 bases of the junction unmatched. The germline gives CDR1 MNHNY, CDR2 SVGAGI (reference sequence). CDR3 length equals 16 residues. The CDR3 sequence: CASKDGQALDYNEQFF. The CDR3 DNA reads TGTGCCAGCAAGGATGGACAGGCCCTAGATTACAATGAGCAGTTCTTC.

The table lists this clone with a count of one. This rearrangement joins TRBV29-1 to TRBJ2-3; TRBD1 is a possible D gene (7 bases). V was pared by 7 bases and J by 0 bases, with 17 bases between. Looked up from germline, CDR1 is SQVTM and CDR2 is ANQGSEA. CDR3 length: 15 residues. The CDR3 coding sequence is TGCAGCGGCCTTCCGACAGGGACTAGCACAGATACGCAGTATTTT. The encoded protein is CSGLPTGTSTDTQYF.